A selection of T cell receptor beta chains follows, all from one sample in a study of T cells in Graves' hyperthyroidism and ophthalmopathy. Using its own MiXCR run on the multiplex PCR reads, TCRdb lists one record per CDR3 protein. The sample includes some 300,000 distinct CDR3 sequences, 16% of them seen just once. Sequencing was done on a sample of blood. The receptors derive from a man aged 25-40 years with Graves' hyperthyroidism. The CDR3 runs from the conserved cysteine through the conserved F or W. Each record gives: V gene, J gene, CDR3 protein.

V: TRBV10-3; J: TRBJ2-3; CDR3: CAIRAWTDTQYF
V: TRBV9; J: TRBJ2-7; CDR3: CASSVGAGGDYEQYF
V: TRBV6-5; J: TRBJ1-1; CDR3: CASSYPGSRDTEAFF
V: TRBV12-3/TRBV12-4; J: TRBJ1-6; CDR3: CASSLQGLYNSPLHF
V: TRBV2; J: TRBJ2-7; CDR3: CASRSSSGTSSYEQYF
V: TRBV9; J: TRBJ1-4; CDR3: CASSVEGGRNEKLFF
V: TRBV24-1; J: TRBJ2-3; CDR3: CAASDPGQGEETQYF
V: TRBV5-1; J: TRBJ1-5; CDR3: CASSLSGGQPQHF
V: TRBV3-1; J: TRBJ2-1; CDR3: CASSGRKQGWTYNEQFF
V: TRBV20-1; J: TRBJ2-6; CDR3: CSASFSAGANVLTF
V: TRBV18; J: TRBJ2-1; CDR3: CASSPAASPNEQFF
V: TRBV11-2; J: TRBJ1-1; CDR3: CASSFFKGGYDTEAFF
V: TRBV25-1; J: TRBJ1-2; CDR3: CASSELRADPGQGNGYTF
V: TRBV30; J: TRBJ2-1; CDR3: CAWLAGNNEQFF
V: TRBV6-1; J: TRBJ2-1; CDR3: CATRSGGYNEQFF
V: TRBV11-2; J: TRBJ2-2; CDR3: CASSSTTGELFF
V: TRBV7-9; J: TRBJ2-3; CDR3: CASSYGTSGITDTQYF
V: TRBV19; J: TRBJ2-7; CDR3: CASKIRNGYEQYF
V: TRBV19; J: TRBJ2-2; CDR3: CASSIALPGPANTGELFF
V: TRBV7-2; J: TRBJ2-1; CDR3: CASTLRVRYNEQFF
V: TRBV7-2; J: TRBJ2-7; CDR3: CASSQLAGAYEQYF
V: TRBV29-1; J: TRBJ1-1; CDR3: CSVEFVLNTEAFF
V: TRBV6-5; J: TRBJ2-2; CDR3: CASSYSDLLANTGELFF
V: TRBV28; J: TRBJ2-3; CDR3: CASRKGQEITDTQYF
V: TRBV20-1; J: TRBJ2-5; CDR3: CSARGAGRETQYF
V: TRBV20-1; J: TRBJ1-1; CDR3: CSATEGATEAFF
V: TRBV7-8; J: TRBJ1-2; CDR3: CASSENRDRGGYTF
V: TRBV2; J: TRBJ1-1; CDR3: CASKSAFGRVGTEAFF
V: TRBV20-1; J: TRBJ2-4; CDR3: CSARNTAAKNIQYF
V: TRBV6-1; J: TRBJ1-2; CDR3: CASSEFGVNYGYTF
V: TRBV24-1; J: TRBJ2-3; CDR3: CATSDSGERSTDTQYF
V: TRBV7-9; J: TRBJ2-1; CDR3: CASSPGLVSEQFF
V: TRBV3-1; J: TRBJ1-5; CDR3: CASSQGTGSNQPQHF
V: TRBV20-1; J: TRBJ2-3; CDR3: CSPYCKRDSTDTQYF
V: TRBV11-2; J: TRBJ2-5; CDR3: CASSVPTGVWETQYF
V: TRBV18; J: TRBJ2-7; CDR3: CASSPGNRHSYEQYF
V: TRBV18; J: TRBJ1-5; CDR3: CANSPRAGESNQPQHF
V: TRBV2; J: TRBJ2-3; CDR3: CASSGTGGSTDTQYF
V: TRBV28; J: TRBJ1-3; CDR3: CASSTPRGLTGNTIYF
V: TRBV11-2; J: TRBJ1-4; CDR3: CASRWEEREKLFF
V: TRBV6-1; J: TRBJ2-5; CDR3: CASRTRREETQYF
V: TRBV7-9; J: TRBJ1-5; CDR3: CASTLGTGDQPQHF
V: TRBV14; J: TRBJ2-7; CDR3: CASSLWESYEQYF
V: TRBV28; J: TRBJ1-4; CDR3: CASSLWLGTGGAGVTNEKLFF
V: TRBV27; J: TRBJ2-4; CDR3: CASSPLAIIAKNIQYF
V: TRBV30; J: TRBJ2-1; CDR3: CAWSARRDEQFF
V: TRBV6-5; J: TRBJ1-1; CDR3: CASSYSETGLAEAFF
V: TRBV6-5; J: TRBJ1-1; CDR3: CASSWDRAGTEAFF
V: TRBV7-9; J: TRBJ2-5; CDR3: CASSFKGETQYF
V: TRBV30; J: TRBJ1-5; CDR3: CAWNQGRNQPQHF
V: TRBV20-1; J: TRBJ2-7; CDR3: CSADASYYEQYF
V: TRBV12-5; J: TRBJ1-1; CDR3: CASVMIQGAEVTEAFF
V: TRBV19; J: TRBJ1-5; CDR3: CASSSFSLSVNQPQHF
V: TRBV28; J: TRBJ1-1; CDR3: CASSLYQGANTEAFF
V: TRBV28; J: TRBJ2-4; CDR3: CASSLGVAKNIQYF
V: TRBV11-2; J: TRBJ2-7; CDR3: CASGETTSPHEQYF
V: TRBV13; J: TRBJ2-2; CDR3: CASSYRTSENTGELFF
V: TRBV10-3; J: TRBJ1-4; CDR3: CAISGTVNEKLFF
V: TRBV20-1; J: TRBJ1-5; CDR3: CSARAKDSYQPQHF
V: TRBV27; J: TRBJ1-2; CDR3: CATKGHLLFGAYGYTF